The 4 T cell receptor beta chains given below trace back to one sample, sequenced in a study of T-cell reconstitution after alpha-beta-depleted transplantation in children. Unique molecular identifiers tagged the TCRbeta library. TCRdb called the PCR reads again in MiXCR, with one record for every CDR3 protein. This sample carries 440,000 or so distinct CDR3 sequences, roughly 43% of them seen once, and the ten largest clones take 27%. Sequences were derived from PBMCs, sampled before TCRalphabeta/CD19-depleted stem cell transplant. The receptors here all came from a girl aged 2 to 9 with aplastic anemia, due to receive a stem cell transplant.

At least ten counts were recorded for this clonotype. The chain joins TRBV20-1 to TRBJ1-3; the D gene is possibly TRBD1 (6 bases). In germline, CDR1 is DFQATT, CDR2 SNEGSKA (reference sequence). The CDR3 length is 13 residues. The V gene lost 3 bases and the J gene lost 3 bases, with 9 bases spanning the gap. CDR3 nucleotide sequence: TGCAGTGCTAGTGGCAGGGGTGGAAACACCATATATTTT. Its protein is CSASGRGGNTIYF.

The rearrangement uses TRBV29-1 and TRBJ2-3; 13 positions agree with TRBD2. Germline V gene lookup returns CDR1 SQVTM and CDR2 ANQGSEA. This CDR3 has 18 amino acids. The trim removed 5 bases at V and 0 bases at J, leaving 11 bases unmatched. CDR3 DNA sequence: TGCAGCGTTAACCATCCGGGACTAGCGGGACCAAGCACAGATACGCAGTATTTT. It yields the protein CSVNHPGLAGPSTDTQYF.

A remark on this clonotype: At one of its ends the junction is not consistent with the germline gene, which may arise from a read error. The chain is built from TRBV4-2 and TRBJ1-2, with D perhaps TRBD1 (5 bases). The germline V gene has CDR1 LGHNA and CDR2 YNFKEQ. There are 13 residues in the CDR3. The CDR3 reads CARSPGTGYGYTF. The CDR3 coding sequence is TGTGCCAGGAGCCCCGGGACGGGATATGGCTACACCTTC.

There are a few counts of this clonotype. The chain has TRBV9 and TRBJ1-2; D call uncertain. With 4 bases removed from V and 2 bases from J, the gap between germline ends came to 15 bases. The germline V gene has CDR1 SGDLS and CDR2 YYNGEE. CDR3 length: 15 residues. The CDR3 spells CASSLGSAENYGYTF. The CDR3 region has the DNA TGTGCCAGCAGCCTGGGGAGCGCGGAGAACTATGGCTACACCTTC.